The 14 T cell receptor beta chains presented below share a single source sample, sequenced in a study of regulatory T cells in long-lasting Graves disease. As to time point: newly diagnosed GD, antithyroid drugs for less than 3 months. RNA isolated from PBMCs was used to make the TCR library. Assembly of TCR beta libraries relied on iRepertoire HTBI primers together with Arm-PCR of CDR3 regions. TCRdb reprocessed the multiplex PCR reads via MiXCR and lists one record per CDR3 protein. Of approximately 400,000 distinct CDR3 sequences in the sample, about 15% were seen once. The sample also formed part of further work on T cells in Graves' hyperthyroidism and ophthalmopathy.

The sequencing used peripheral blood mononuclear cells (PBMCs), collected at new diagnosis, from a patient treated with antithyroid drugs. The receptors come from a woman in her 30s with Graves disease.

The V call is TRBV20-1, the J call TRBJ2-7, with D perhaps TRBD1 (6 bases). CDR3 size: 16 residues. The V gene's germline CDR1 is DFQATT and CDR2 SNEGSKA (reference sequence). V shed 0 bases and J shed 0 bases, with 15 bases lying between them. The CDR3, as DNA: TGCAGTGCTAGAGATATAGGGGCAGGGGTCTCCTACGAGCAGTACTTC. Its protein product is CSARDIGAGVSYEQYF.

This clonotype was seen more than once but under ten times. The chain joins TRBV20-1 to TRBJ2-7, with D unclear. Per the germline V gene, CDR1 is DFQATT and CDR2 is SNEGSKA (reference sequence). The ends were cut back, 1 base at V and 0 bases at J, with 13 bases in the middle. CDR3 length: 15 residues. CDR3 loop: CSARGRRRNSYEQYF. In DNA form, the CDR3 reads TGCAGTGCTAGAGGGAGACGGCGGAACTCCTACGAGCAGTACTTC.

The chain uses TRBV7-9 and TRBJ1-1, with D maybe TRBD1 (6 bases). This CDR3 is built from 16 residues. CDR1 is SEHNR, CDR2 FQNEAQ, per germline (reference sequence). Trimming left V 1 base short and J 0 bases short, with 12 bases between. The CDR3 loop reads CASSLGFGQMNTEAFF. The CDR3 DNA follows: TGTGCCAGCAGCTTAGGCTTCGGACAGATGAACACTGAAGCTTTCTTT.

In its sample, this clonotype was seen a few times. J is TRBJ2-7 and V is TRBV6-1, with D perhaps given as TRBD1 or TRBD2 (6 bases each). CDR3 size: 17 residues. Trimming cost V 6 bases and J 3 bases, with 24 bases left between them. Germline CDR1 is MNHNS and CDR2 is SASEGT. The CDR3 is CASSHPGAGTRDYEQYF. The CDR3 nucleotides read TGTGCCAGCAGCCACCCGGGGGCCGGGACCAGGGACTACGAGCAGTACTTC.

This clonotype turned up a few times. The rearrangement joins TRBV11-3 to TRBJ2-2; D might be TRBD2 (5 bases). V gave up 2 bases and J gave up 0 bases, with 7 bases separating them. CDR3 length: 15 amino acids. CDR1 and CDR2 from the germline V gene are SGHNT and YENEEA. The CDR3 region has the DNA TGTGCCAGCAGCTTACTAGCAGCGAACACCGGGGAGCTGTTTTTT. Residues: CASSLLAANTGELFF.

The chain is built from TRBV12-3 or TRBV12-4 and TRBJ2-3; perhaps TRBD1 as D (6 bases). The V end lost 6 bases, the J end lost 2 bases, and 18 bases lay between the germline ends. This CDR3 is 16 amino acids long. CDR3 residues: CASSPSQGQFTDTQYF. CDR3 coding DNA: TGTGCCAGCAGCCCCTCCCAGGGGCAGTTCACAGATACGCAGTATTTT.

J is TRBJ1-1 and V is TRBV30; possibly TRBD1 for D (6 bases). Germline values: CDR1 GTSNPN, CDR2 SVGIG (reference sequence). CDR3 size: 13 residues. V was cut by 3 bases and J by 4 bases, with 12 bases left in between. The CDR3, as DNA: TGTGCCTGGAGGAAACAGGGCGGCACTGAAGCTTTCTTT. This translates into CAWRKQGGTEAFF.

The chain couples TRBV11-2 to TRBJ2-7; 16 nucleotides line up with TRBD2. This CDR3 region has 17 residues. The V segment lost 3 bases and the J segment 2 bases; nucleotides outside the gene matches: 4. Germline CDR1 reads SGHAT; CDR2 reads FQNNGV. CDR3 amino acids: CASSLRGLAGGAYEQYF. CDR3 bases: TGTGCCAGCAGCTTGAGGGGACTAGCGGGAGGGGCCTACGAGCAGTACTTC.

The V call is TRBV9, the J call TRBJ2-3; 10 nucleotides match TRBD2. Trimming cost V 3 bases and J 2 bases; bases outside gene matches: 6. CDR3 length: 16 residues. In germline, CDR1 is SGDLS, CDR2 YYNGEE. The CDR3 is CASSASGSEHTDTQYF. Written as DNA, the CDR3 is TGTGCCAGCAGCGCTAGCGGGAGTGAACACACAGATACGCAGTATTTT.

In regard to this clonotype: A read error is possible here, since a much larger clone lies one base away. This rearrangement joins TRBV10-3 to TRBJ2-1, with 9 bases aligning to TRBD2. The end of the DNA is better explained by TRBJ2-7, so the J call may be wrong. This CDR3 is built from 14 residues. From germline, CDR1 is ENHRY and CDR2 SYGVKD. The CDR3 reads CATYGGTSYNEQYF. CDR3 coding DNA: TGTGCCACCTACGGGGGGACTAGCTACAATGAGCAGTACTTC.

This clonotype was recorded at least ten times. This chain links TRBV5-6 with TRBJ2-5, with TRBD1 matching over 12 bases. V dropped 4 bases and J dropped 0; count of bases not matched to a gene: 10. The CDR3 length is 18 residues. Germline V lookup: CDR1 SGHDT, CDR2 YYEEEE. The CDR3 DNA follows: TGTGCCAGCAGCCCCGCCCCGGGACAGGGGGCTTACCAAGAGACCCAGTACTTC. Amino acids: CASSPAPGQGAYQETQYF.

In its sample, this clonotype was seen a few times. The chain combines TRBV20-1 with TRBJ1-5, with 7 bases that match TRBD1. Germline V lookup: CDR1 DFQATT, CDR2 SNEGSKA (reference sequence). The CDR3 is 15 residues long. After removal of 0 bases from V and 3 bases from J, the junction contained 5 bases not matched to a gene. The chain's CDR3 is CSARDPGQNNQPQHF. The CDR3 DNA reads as TGCAGTGCTAGAGATCCGGGACAGAACAATCAGCCCCAGCATTTT.

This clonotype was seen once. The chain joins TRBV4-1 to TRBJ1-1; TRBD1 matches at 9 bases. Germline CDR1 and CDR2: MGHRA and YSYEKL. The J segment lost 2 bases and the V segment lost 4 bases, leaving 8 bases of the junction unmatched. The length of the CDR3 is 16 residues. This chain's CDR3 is CASSRAGTGINTEAFF. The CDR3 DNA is TGCGCCAGCAGCCGCGCCGGGACAGGGATAAACACTGAAGCTTTCTTT.

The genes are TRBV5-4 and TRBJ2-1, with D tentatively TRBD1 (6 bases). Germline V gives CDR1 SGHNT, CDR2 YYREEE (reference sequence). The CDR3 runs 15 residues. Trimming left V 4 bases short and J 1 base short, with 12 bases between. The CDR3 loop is CASSPQGLSYNEQFF. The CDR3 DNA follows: TGTGCCAGCAGCCCCCAGGGGTTGTCCTACAATGAGCAGTTCTTC.